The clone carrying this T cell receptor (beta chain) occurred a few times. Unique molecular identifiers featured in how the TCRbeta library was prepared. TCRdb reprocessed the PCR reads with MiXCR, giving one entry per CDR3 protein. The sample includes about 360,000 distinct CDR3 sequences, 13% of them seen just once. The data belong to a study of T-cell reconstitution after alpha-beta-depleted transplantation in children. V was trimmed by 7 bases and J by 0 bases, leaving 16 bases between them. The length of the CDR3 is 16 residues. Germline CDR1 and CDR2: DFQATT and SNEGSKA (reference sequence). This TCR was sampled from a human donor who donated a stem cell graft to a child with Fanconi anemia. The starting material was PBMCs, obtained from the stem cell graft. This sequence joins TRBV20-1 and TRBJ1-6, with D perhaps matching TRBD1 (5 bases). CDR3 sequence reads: CSGTGTSSSYNSPLHF. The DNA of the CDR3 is TGCAGTGGGACTGGGACGTCGAGCTCCTATAATTCACCCCTCCACTTT.